This T cell receptor beta chain is from a study of blood T cell repertoires in COVID-19 (dated by TCRdb to the early 2020s). In the study overall: Collaborator samples came from the United States, Italy and Spain and covered acute and convalescent phases of COVID-19. The material from the prospective study consisted of cDNA or gDNA derived from T cells, B-cell-depleted T cells, or PBMCs. Deeply sampled blood TCRbeta repertoires from subjects exposed to, actively infected with, or recovered from COVID-19 were included in the dataset. The repertoires were made available in a free public database intended to serve as a resource for research on the immune response to SARS-CoV-2. Samples came from the ongoing ImmuneRACE study (first 160 participants) plus 1,254 subjects from 6 global collaborators. Nearly every sample came with metadata listing a de-identified subject ID, COVID-19 status, age in years and sex. Where available, HLA class I and class II types were taken from metadata supplied by the sample provider and were not determined by assay-based typing.

In Seattle, one collaborating source enrolled patients while the infection was active and tracked those patients longitudinally over the course of disease. Whole blood was collected in K2EDTA tubes by collaborating institutions according to the institutions' own protocols. For TCRbeta analysis, collaborators shipped samples in one of three forms: frozen whole blood, isolated PBMCs, or DNA extracted from either of those sample types. The junction carries 13 bases between V and J, which are trimmed by 6 bases and 6 bases respectively. The CDR3 contains 13 residues, cysteine and phenylalanine counted. CDR3 DNA only is kept here, 39 bases in frame from base 1. CDR1 and CDR2 were assigned from the germline V gene as SGHAT and FQNNGV. The research as a whole found: The amount of clinical and demographic metadata varied by source and participant and was provided uncurated.

TCRbeta CDR3 regions were amplified from genomic DNA using the immunoSEQ Assay, a bias-controlled multiplex PCR. The authors' analysis ran thus. The number of nucleated cells in each sample was estimated by amplification of reference gene primers within the assay. Sequence reads were collapsed and filtered to measure the absolute abundance of every unique TCRbeta CDR3 rearrangement. For each sample, productive Simpson clonality was calculated as the square root of Simpson's diversity index across productive rearrangements. Entries here come from immuneACCESS through TCRdb and include only in-frame sequences with V and J called. Some clones fail to appear in such tables; in the studies checked, an unresolved V gene covers under half of the shortfall, and the cause of the remainder is unknown. V, J and clone size are those of that table, while D and trimming were read from the DNA. For this sample the table gives roughly 350,000 clones, of which approximately 89% were detected only once. In total, the top ten clones hold about 10% of the sample.

Points on this clone: Its antigen remains unidentified. No base quality information exists; no much larger clone differs at one position.

The chain is made from TRBV11-2 and TRBJ2-3; a weak D assignment points to TRBD2 (6 bases agree). This sequence was found in a woman in her thirties with COVID-19, enrolled during active disease. Sequencing was performed on peripheral blood. The CDR3: CASRLALGDTQYF. The nucleotides are TGTGCCAGCAGGCTAGCGTTGGGGGATACGCAGTATTTT.